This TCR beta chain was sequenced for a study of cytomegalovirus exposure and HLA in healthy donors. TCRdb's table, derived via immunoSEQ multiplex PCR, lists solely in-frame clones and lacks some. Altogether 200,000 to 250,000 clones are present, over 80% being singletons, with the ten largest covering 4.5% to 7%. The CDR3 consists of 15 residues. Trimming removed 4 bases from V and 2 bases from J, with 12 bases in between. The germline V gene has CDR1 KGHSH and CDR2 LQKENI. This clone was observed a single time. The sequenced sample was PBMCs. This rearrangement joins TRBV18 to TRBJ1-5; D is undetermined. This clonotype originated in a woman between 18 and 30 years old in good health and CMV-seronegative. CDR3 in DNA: TGTGCCAGCTCACGAATCGAAGGCGGCAATCAGCCCCAGCATTTT. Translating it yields CASSRIEGGNQPQHF.